This T cell receptor beta chain was documented in a study of PD-L1 blockade in urothelial cancer. About the research overall: Analyses were performed on blood at 3 weeks after treatment start (the second dose) and at 6 weeks. Blood samples had a median of 141,255 T cells, 83,000 or so unique TCRs, and clonality about 0.074. Study-wide results and caveats: At 3 weeks on treatment, tumor-associated clones expanded more with durable benefit.

Profiling relied on immunoSEQ multiplex PCR, and the TCRdb table lists in-frame clones only, not all of them. Here the sample spans 25,000 to 30,000 clones, 70% to 80% being singletons. The time point is: peripheral blood 6 weeks after treatment start. Sample contribution per patient ranged from 1 to 8, covering pretreatment and on-treatment. Remarks on this clone: Its matching antigen is unknown.

The germline CDR1 and CDR2 sequences are SGHRS and YFSETQ. J gave up 0 bases and V 4 bases, and 11 bases lay outside the gene matches. CDR3 length: 18 residues. This chain links TRBV5-1 with TRBJ2-3; 10 bases map to TRBD2. This TCR came from a man in his sixties or seventies with urothelial cancer. This material consisted of PBMCs, taken around atezolizumab (anti-PD-L1) treatment. The CDR3 spells CASSPPASLAGSTDTQYF. DNA of the CDR3: TGCGCCAGCAGCCCCCCGGCTTCACTAGCGGGGAGCACAGATACGCAGTATTTT.